This TCR beta chain was identified in a study of patients and donors after allogeneic stem cell transplantation. The CDR3 loop spans 15 amino acids. Germline-derived CDR1 and CDR2 are MNHEY and SMNVEV (reference sequence). The V gene lost 5 bases and the J gene lost 3 bases, with 16 bases spanning the gap. TCRdb ran MiXCR on the RT-PCR reads and lists one entry per CDR3 protein. There are hundreds of thousands of distinct CDR3 sequences in the sample; approximately 16% occur only once, and less than 8.5% lies in the top ten. The sequencing sample was made of blood, either unsorted or a sorted T cell fraction (not recorded which). The TCR sequence derives from a human donor who was either an allogeneic HSCT recipient or a stem cell or donor lymphocyte infusion donor (not recorded which). It is not recorded whose cells these are; they may come from a transplant donor. The chain combines TRBV27 with TRBJ2-5; no clear D. CDR3 sequence: CASSPDLGVEETQYF. The DNA of the CDR3 is TGTGCCAGCAGTCCAGACCTTGGGGTGGAAGAGACCCAGTACTTC.